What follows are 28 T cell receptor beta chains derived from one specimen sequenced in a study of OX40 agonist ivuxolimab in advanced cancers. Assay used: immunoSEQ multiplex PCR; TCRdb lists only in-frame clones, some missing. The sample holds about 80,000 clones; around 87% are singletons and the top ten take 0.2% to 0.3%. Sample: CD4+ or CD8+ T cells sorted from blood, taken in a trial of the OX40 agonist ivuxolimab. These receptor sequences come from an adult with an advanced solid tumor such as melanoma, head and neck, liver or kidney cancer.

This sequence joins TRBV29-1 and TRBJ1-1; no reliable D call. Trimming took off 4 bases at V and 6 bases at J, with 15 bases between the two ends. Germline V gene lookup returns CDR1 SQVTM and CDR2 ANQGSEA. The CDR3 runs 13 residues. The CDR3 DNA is TGCAGCGTTGTTGGCACCCCTCGTCCTGAAGCTTTCTTT. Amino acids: CSVVGTPRPEAFF.

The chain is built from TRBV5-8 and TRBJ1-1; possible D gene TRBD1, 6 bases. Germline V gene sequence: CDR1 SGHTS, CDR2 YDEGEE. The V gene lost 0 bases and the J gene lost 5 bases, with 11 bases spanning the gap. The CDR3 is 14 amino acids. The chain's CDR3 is CASSLGQRGTEAFF. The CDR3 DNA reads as TGTGCCAGCAGCTTGGGACAGAGGGGGACTGAAGCTTTCTTT. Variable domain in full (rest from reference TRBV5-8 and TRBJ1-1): EAGVTQSPTHLIKTRGQQATLRCSPISGHTSVYWYQQALGLGLQFLLWYDEGEERNRGNFPPRFSGRQFPNYSSELNVNALELEDSALYLCASSLGQRGTEAFFGQGTRLTVV.

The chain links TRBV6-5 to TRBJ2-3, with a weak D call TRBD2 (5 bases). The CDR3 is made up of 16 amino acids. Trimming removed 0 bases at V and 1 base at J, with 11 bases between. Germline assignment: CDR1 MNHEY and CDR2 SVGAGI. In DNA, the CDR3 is TGTGCCAGCAGTTACTCGCCCCCCGGGGGCACAGATACGCAGTATTTT. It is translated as CASSYSPPGGTDTQYF.

For the CDR3, the DNA is TGCGCCAGCAGCCAAGGGGGATCGTATGGCGAGCAGTACTTC. Translated: CASSQGGSYGEQYF. The chain carries TRBV4-3 and TRBJ2-7; D is ambiguous. The CDR3 runs 14 residues. Germline-derived CDR1 and CDR2 are LGHNA and YSLEER. V was cut by 1 base and J by 6 bases, with 13 bases left in between.

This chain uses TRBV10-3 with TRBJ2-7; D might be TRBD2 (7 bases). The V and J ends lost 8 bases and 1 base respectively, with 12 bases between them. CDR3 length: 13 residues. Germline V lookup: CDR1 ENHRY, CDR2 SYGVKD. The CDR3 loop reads CAIRGAGSYEQYF. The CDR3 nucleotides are TGTGCCATCCGGGGGGCAGGGTCCTACGAGCAGTACTTC.

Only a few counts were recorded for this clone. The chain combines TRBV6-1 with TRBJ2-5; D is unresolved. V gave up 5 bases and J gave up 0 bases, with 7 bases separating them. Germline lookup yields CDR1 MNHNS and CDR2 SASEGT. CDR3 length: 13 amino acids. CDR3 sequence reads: CASSWNHQETQYF. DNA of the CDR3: TGTGCCAGCAGTTGGAACCACCAAGAGACCCAGTACTTC.

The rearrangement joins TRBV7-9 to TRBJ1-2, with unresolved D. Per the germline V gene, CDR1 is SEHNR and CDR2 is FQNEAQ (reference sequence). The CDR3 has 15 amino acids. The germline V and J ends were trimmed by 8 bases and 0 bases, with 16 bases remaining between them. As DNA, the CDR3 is TGTGCCAGCGGCTCCAAAGGAGGACCTAACTATGGCTACACCTTC. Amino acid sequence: CASGSKGGPNYGYTF.

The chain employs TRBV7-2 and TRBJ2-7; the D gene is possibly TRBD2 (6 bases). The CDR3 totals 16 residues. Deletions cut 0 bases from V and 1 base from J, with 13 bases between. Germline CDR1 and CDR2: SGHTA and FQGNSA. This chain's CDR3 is CASSLAISGPSYEQYF. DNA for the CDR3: TGTGCCAGCAGCTTAGCGATAAGCGGGCCGTCCTACGAGCAGTACTTC.

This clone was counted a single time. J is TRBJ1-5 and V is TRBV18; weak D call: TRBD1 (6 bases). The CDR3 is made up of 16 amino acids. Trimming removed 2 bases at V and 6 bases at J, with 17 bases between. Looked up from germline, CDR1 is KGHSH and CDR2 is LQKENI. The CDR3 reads CASSPGVQGLGQPQHF. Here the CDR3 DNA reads TGTGCCAGCTCACCAGGGGTACAGGGCCTGGGTCAGCCCCAGCATTTT.

The CDR3 region is CASSRVQGMNTEAFF. DNA for the CDR3: TGCGCCAGCAGCCGCGTTCAGGGGATGAACACTGAAGCTTTCTTT. The rearrangement joins TRBV4-1 to TRBJ1-1; the D gene is possibly TRBD1 (6 bases). V lost 4 bases, J lost 0 bases, and 12 bases lay in between. CDR3 length: 15 amino acids. In germline, CDR1 is MGHRA, CDR2 YSYEKL.

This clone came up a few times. CDR3 in DNA: TGTGCCAGCACCCTTAGACTAGCGGGAGGTGTTAACACCGGGGAGCTGTTTTTT. It encodes CASTLRLAGGVNTGELFF. The rearrangement uses TRBV27 and TRBJ2-2; 13 bases are shared with TRBD2. Germline V gives CDR1 MNHEY, CDR2 SMNVEV (reference sequence). The CDR3 consists of 18 residues. Trimming cost V 7 bases and J 2 bases; bases outside gene matches: 10.

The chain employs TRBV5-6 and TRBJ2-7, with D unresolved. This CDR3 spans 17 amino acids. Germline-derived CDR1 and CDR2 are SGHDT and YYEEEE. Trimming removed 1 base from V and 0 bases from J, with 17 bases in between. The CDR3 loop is CASSLPRRLGLSYEQYF. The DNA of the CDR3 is TGTGCCAGCAGCTTGCCTCGGCGGTTAGGCCTCTCCTACGAGCAGTACTTC.

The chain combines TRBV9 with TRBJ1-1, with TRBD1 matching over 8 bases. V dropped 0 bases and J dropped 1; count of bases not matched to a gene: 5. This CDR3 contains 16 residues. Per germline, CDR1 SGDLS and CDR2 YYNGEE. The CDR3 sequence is CASSVGRDRGNTEAFF. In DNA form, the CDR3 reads TGTGCCAGCAGCGTAGGTAGAGACAGGGGGAACACTGAAGCTTTCTTT. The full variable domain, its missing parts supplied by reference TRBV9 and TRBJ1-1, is DSGVTQTPKHLITATGQRVTLRCSPRSGDLSVYWYQQSLDQGLQFLIQYYNGEERAKGNILERFSAQQFPDLHSELNLSSLELGDSALYFCASSVGRDRGNTEAFFGQGTRLTVV.

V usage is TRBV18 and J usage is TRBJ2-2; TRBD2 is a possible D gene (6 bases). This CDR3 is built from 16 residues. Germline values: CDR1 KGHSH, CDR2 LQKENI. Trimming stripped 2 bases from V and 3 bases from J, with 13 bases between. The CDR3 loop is CASSPWRARDTGELFF. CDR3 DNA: TGTGCCAGCTCACCATGGAGGGCGCGTGACACCGGGGAGCTGTTTTTT. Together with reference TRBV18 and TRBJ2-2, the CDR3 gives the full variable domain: NAGVMQNPRHLVRRRGQEARLRCSPMKGHSHVYWYRQLPEEGLKFMVYLQKENIIDESGMPKERFSAEFPKEGPSILRIQQVVRGDSAAYFCASSPWRARDTGELFFGEGSRLTVL.

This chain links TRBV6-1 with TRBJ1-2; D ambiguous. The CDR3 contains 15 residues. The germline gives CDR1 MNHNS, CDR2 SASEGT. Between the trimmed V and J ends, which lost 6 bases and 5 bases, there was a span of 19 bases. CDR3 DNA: TGTGCCAGCAGGACCACCGTTGGGCAGATATATGGCTACACCTTC. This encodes CASRTTVGQIYGYTF.

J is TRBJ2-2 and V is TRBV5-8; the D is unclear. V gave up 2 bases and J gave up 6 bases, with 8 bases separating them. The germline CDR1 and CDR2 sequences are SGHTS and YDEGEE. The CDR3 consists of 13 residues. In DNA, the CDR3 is TGTGCCAGCAGCTTCGACCGTGCCGGGGAGCTGTTTTTT. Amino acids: CASSFDRAGELFF. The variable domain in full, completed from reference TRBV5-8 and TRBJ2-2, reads EAGVTQSPTHLIKTRGQQATLRCSPISGHTSVYWYQQALGLGLQFLLWYDEGEERNRGNFPPRFSGRQFPNYSSELNVNALELEDSALYLCASSFDRAGELFFGEGSRLTVL.

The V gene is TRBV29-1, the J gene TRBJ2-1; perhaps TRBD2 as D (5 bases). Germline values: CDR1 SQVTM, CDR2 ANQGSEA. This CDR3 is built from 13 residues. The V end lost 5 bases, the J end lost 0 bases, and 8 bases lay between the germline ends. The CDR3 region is CSVSRDSYNEQFF. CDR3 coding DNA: TGCAGCGTTTCCCGGGACTCCTACAATGAGCAGTTCTTC.

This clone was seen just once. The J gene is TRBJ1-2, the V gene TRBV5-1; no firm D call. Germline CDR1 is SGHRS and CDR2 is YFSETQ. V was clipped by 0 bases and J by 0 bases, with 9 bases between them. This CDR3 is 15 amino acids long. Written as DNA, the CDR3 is TGCGCCAGCAGCTTGGCCCCGGAAACTAACTATGGCTACACCTTC. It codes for CASSLAPETNYGYTF.

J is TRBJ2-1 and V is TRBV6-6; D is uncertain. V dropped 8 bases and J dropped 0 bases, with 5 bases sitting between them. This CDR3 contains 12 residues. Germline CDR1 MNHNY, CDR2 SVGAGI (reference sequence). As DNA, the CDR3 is TGTGCCAGCGGGAACTCCTACAATGAGCAGTTCTTC. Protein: CASGNSYNEQFF.

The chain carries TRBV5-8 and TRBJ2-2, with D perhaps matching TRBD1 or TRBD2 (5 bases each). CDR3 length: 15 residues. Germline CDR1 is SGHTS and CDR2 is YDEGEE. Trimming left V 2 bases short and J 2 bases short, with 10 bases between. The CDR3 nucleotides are TGTGCCAGCAGCTTCTGGGACGGTAACACCGGGGAGCTGTTTTTT. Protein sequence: CASSFWDGNTGELFF. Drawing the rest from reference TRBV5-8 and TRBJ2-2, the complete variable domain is EAGVTQSPTHLIKTRGQQATLRCSPISGHTSVYWYQQALGLGLQFLLWYDEGEERNRGNFPPRFSGRQFPNYSSELNVNALELEDSALYLCASSFWDGNTGELFFGEGSRLTVL.

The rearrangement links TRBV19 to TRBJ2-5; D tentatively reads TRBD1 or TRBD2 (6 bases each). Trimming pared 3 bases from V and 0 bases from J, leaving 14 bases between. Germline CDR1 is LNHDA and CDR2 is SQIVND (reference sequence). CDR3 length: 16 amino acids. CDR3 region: CASSIHGGSHQETQYF. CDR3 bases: TGTGCCAGTAGTATCCACGGGGGCTCCCACCAAGAGACCCAGTACTTC. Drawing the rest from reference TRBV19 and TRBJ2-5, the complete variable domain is DGGITQSPKYLFRKEGQNVTLSCEQNLNHDAMYWYRQDPGQGLRLIYYSQIVNDFQKGDIAEGYSVSREKKESFPLTVTSAQKNPTAFYLCASSIHGGSHQETQYFGPGTRLLVL.

CDR3 sequence reads: CASSLWLAGAADHYEQYF. The DNA of the CDR3 is TGTGCCAGCAGCTTATGGCTAGCGGGAGCCGCAGACCACTACGAGCAGTACTTC. The chain has TRBV7-8 and TRBJ2-7; 10 bases are a match to TRBD2. J lost 3 bases, V lost 2 bases, and 13 bases had no gene match. Looked up from germline, CDR1 is SGHVS and CDR2 is FQNEAQ. This CDR3 is 18 amino acids long.

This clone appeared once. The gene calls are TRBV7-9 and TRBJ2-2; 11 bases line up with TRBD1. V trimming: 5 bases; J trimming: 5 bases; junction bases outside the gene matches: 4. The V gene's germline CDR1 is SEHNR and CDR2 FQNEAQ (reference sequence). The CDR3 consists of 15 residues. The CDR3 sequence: CASSPGQGATGELFF. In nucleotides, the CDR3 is TGTGCCAGCAGCCCCGGACAGGGGGCAACCGGGGAGCTGTTTTTT.

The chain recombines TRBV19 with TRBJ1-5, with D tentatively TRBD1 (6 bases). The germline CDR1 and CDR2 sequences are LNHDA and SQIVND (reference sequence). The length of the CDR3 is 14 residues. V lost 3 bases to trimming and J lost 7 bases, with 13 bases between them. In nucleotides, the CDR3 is TGTGCCAGTAGTATCGTCACAGGGAGGCAGCCCCAGCATTTT. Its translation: CASSIVTGRQPQHF.

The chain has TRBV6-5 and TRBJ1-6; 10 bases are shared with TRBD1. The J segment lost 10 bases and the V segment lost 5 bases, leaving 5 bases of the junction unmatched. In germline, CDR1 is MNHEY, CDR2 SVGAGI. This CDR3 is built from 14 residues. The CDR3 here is CASSRDRGLSPLHF. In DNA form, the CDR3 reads TGTGCCAGCAGTCGGGACAGGGGCTTGTCACCCCTCCACTTT.

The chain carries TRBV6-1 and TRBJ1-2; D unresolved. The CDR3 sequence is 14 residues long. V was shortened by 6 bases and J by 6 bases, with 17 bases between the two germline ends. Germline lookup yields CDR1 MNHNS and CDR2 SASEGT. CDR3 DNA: TGTGCCAGCAGCGGGTGGAAGGTTATGCATGGCTACACCTTC. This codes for CASSGWKVMHGYTF.

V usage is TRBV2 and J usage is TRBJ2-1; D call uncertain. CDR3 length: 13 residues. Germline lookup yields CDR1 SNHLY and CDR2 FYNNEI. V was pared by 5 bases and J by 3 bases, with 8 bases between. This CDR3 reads CASSLASYNEQFF. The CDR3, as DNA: TGTGCCAGCAGTCTCGCTAGCTACAATGAGCAGTTCTTC.

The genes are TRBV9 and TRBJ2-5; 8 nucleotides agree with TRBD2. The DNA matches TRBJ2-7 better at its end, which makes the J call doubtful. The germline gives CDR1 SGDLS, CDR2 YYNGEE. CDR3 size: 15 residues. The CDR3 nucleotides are TGTGCCAGCAGCGCCCGGGGGGGGCCTTCCTACGAGCAGTACTTC. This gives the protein CASSARGGPSYEQYF.